These 27 T cell receptor beta chains were sequenced from one sample in a study of Graves' ophthalmopathy and Graves' hyperthyroidism. RNA transcripts served as template for amplifying TCR beta CDR3 sequences. Scientists carried out first-round RT-PCR using HTBI primers and then a second-round multiplex PCR. Each CDR3 protein is one row after TCRdb ran MiXCR on the multiplex PCR reads. The table records 500,000 to 600,000 distinct CDR3 sequences, approximately 35% of them present only once. Sequencing used peripheral blood or thyroid tissue (not recorded which). The receptors originated from an adult man with Graves' hyperthyroidism.

This clonotype has just a few counts. The genes are TRBV30 and TRBJ2-7; no reliable D call. Germline V CDR1 and CDR2: GTSNPN, SVGIG (reference sequence). CDR3 length: 11 residues. V dropped 4 bases and J dropped 3 bases, with 7 bases sitting between them. CDR3 region: CAWKAGYEQYF. CDR3 DNA sequence: TGTGCCTGGAAGGCAGGCTACGAGCAGTACTTC.

The DNA of the CDR3 is TGTGCCAGCAGCCACCGGGACAGGGGAACCTACGAGCAGTACTTC. This gives the protein CASSHRDRGTYEQYF. This chain joins TRBV7-9 and TRBJ2-7; 10 bases align to TRBD1. This CDR3 has 15 amino acids. Germline V CDR1 and CDR2: SEHNR, FQNEAQ (reference sequence). V was clipped by 5 bases and J by 2 bases; unmatched bases: 6.

In its sample, this clonotype was seen many times. V usage is TRBV4-2 and J usage is TRBJ1-2; D ambiguous. The CDR3 runs 12 residues. Germline V lookup: CDR1 LGHNA, CDR2 YNFKEQ. The V and J ends lost 4 bases and 7 bases respectively, with 10 bases between them. The CDR3 DNA sequence: TGTGCCAGCAGCCCCGACATGGGTGGCTACACCTTC. Amino acids: CASSPDMGGYTF.

The genes are TRBV9 and TRBJ2-3; weak D call: TRBD2 (6 bases). CDR1 is SGDLS, CDR2 YYNGEE, per germline. CDR3 length: 15 residues. Trimming stripped 0 bases from V and 3 bases from J, with 11 bases between. The CDR3 nucleotides are TGTGCCAGCAGCGTAGGCGGGATAGGGACAGATACGCAGTATTTT. Amino acids: CASSVGGIGTDTQYF.

This clonotype was observed many times. CDR3 sequence: CSAVPSGASYEQYF. In DNA form, the CDR3 reads TGCAGTGCGGTCCCTAGCGGGGCGTCCTACGAGCAGTACTTC. The rearrangement joins TRBV20-1 to TRBJ2-7; 9 bases fit TRBD2. V lost 6 bases, J lost 1 base, and 7 bases stayed unmatched. CDR1 is DFQATT and CDR2 is SNEGSKA in the germline V gene (reference sequence). This CDR3 comprises 14 residues.

This clonotype was counted ten times or more. The chain employs TRBV27 and TRBJ1-1; D may be TRBD1 (5 bases). V was pared by 5 bases and J by 0 bases, with 13 bases between. Germline-derived CDR1 and CDR2 are MNHEY and SMNVEV (reference sequence). The CDR3 has 15 amino acids. The CDR3 coding sequence is TGTGCCAGCAGTGGAGAGGACACTCTGAACACTGAAGCTTTCTTT. Residues: CASSGEDTLNTEAFF.

This clonotype occurred many times. The chain joins TRBV7-9 to TRBJ1-2; D is unclear. Trimming stripped 3 bases from V and 5 bases from J, with 13 bases between. CDR1 is SEHNR and CDR2 is FQNEAQ in the germline V gene (reference sequence). This CDR3 has 14 residues. The CDR3 DNA reads as TGTGCCAGCAGCTTGGAGAGGGTTCTGTATGGCTACACCTTC. This sequence encodes CASSLERVLYGYTF.

CDR3 in DNA: TGCAGCAGCTCACGACAGGGCCTCGAGCAGTACTTC. Protein: CSSSRQGLEQYF. The chain has TRBV29-1 and TRBJ2-7; the match to TRBD1 covers 7 bases. Germline-derived CDR1 and CDR2 are SQVTM and ANQGSEA. The CDR3 extends over 12 amino acids. V dropped 8 bases and J dropped 6; count of bases not matched to a gene: 10.

The chain recombines TRBV20-1 with TRBJ2-7, with 7 positions matching TRBD2. The V segment lost 1 base and the J segment 3 bases; nucleotides outside the gene matches: 6. Germline V gene sequence: CDR1 DFQATT, CDR2 SNEGSKA (reference sequence). The CDR3 consists of 14 residues. The CDR3 DNA sequence: TGCAGTGCTAGAGCGGCAGGGAGGGTCTACGAGCAGTACTTC. It is translated as CSARAAGRVYEQYF.

The chain joins TRBV29-1 to TRBJ2-2; 8 bases line up with TRBD2. The J segment lost 4 bases and the V segment lost 3 bases, leaving 4 bases of the junction unmatched. This CDR3 has 14 residues. Germline-derived CDR1 and CDR2 are SQVTM and ANQGSEA. The CDR3 loop reads CSVEAAGATGELFF. The CDR3 DNA is TGCAGCGTTGAGGCAGCGGGGGCCACCGGGGAGCTGTTTTTT.

This clonotype was recorded at least ten times. This rearrangement joins TRBV11-2 to TRBJ2-5; 10 bases agree with TRBD1. Trimming at V came to 6 bases and at J to 5 bases, leaving 3 bases not matched to a gene. The germline V gene encodes CDR1 SGHAT and CDR2 FQNNGV. The CDR3 is 13 residues long. In nucleotides, the CDR3 is TGTGCCAGCAGGAGACAGGGGGCCGAGACCCAGTACTTC. Its protein is CASRRQGAETQYF.

The chain links TRBV5-1 to TRBJ2-7; D is possibly TRBD1 (5 bases). Deletions cut 1 base from V and 2 bases from J, with 19 bases between. Germline loops: CDR1 SGHRS, CDR2 YFSETQ. The CDR3 covers 17 residues. CDR3 nucleotides: TGCGCCAGCAGCTTGAGAACAGGACGTACATCACCCTACGAGCAGTACTTC. This encodes CASSLRTGRTSPYEQYF.

This clonotype has a count of ten or more. DNA of the CDR3: TGTGCCATCAGCGGGACAAACGACATTCAGTACTTC. Its protein product is CAISGTNDIQYF. This chain connects TRBV10-3 to TRBJ2-4; D is possibly TRBD1 (6 bases). Per the germline V gene, CDR1 is ENHRY and CDR2 is SYGVKD. V gave up 6 bases and J gave up 8 bases, with 11 bases separating them. This CDR3 has 12 amino acids.

This clonotype was observed many times. The chain uses TRBV7-8 and TRBJ1-3, with a weak D call TRBD1 (5 bases). V was cut by 5 bases and J by 3 bases, with 8 bases left in between. Germline V gene data show CDR1 as SGHVS and CDR2 as FQNEAQ. This CDR3 has 13 residues. In nucleotides, the CDR3 is TGTGCCAGCAGCCCAGGGTTTGGAAACACCATATATTTT. Translation gives CASSPGFGNTIYF.

The chain joins TRBV12-3 or TRBV12-4 to TRBJ2-7, with a possible D match to TRBD1 (6 bases). The CDR3 has 11 residues. The V end lost 6 bases, the J end lost 9 bases, and 12 bases lay between the germline ends. The CDR3 DNA is TGTGCCAGCAGACGGACAGAAGGGCAGTACTTC. Translated: CASRRTEGQYF.

This clonotype was counted ten times or more. V usage is TRBV7-2 and J usage is TRBJ2-5; D may correspond to TRBD1 or TRBD2 (5 bases each). The CDR3 loop spans 14 amino acids. V lost 1 base and J lost 5, with 11 bases in between. Germline assignment: CDR1 SGHTA and CDR2 FQGNSA. The CDR3 coding sequence is TGTGCCAGCAGCTTAGGGGACGCCGCGGAGACCCAGTACTTC. This encodes CASSLGDAAETQYF.

The chain carries TRBV15 and TRBJ1-5, with 7 bases that match TRBD1. The CDR3 has 16 residues. Trimming at V came to 3 bases and at J to 3 bases, leaving 8 bases not matched to a gene. Germline V gene sequence: CDR1 LNHNV, CDR2 YYDKDF (reference sequence). The DNA for the CDR3 is TGTGCCACCAGCAGCGCAGGGGGATACGCCAATCAGCCCCAGCATTTT. It is translated as CATSSAGGYANQPQHF.

This clonotype was seen only a few times. This chain links TRBV2 with TRBJ2-7; 10 nucleotides line up with TRBD2. The CDR3 spans 14 residues. The germline V gene encodes CDR1 SNHLY and CDR2 FYNNEI. V lost 6 bases to trimming and J lost 3 bases; unmatched junction nucleotides: 5. The CDR3 spells CASSSQRGGYEQYF. The CDR3 DNA is TGTGCCAGCAGCTCCCAGCGGGGGGGCTACGAGCAGTACTTC.

V and J are TRBV10-3 and TRBJ2-1; 10 bases agree with TRBD2. Trimming at V came to 9 bases and at J to 3 bases, leaving 2 bases not matched to a gene. CDR3 length equals 13 residues. In germline, CDR1 is ENHRY, CDR2 SYGVKD. The DNA of the CDR3 is TGTGCCATAGCTAGCGGGAGCTACAATGAGCAGTTCTTC. Its protein is CAIASGSYNEQFF.

This chain joins TRBV29-1 and TRBJ2-7, with 8 bases matching TRBD1. V lost 8 bases to trimming and J lost 4 bases; unmatched junction nucleotides: 19. The CDR3 consists of 16 residues. Germline CDR1 and CDR2: SQVTM and ANQGSEA. In nucleotides, the CDR3 is TGCAGCTTAGGACAGGGTGTGGGAGCCAACTCGTACGAGCAGTACTTC. Translation: CSLGQGVGANSYEQYF.

This chain joins TRBV7-9 and TRBJ2-1; 11 nucleotides line up with TRBD1. With V trimmed by 3 bases and J by 0 bases, 10 bases remained unmatched. The CDR3 runs to 19 residues. Per germline, CDR1 SEHNR and CDR2 FQNEAQ (reference sequence). The CDR3 nucleotides are TGTGCCAGCAGCTTCGGTCCCGGGACAGGGGGGAGCTCCTACAATGAGCAGTTCTTC. Its protein is CASSFGPGTGGSSYNEQFF.

The gene calls are TRBV29-1 and TRBJ1-1; D call uncertain. Deletions cut 8 bases from V and 1 base from J, with 8 bases between. Germline assignment: CDR1 SQVTM and CDR2 ANQGSEA. This CDR3 region has 11 residues. This CDR3 is CSTRGNTEAFF. Written as DNA, the CDR3 is TGCAGCACACGGGGGAACACTGAAGCTTTCTTT. The full variable domain, rest sourced from reference TRBV29-1 and TRBJ1-1, is SAVISQKPSRDICQRGTSLTIQCQVDSQVTMMFWYRQQPGQSLTLIATANQGSEATYESGFVIDKFPISRPNLTFSTLTVSNMSPEDSSIYLCSTRGNTEAFFGQGTRLTVV.

This clonotype came up a few times. The V call is TRBV27, the J call TRBJ2-5; 9 bases align to TRBD2. CDR1 MNHEY and CDR2 SMNVEV come from the germline V gene (reference sequence). The CDR3 has 15 amino acids. V trimming: 5 bases; J trimming: 3 bases; junction bases outside the gene matches: 7. The chain's CDR3 is CASSPQGLAEETQYF. The CDR3 nucleotides read TGTGCCAGCAGTCCCCAGGGACTAGCAGAAGAGACCCAGTACTTC.

This sequence joins TRBV19 and TRBJ2-7; D gene ambiguous. The CDR3 consists of 11 residues. Germline loops: CDR1 LNHDA, CDR2 SQIVND (reference sequence). V was trimmed by 8 bases and J by 6 bases, leaving 11 bases between them. The CDR3 coding sequence is TGTGCCAGTGGCTCATGGTCCGAGCAGTACTTC. Its translation: CASGSWSEQYF. Together with reference TRBV19 and TRBJ2-7, the CDR3 gives the full variable domain: DGGITQSPKYLFRKEGQNVTLSCEQNLNHDAMYWYRQDPGQGLRLIYYSQIVNDFQKGDIAEGYSVSREKKESFPLTVTSAQKNPTAFYLCASGSWSEQYFGPGTRLTVT.

This clonotype was observed a few times. This chain links TRBV30 with TRBJ2-7, with D hard to call. Trimming stripped 1 base from V and 3 bases from J, with 7 bases between. CDR3 length: 12 amino acids. Per germline, CDR1 GTSNPN and CDR2 SVGIG (reference sequence). CDR3 sequence (DNA): TGTGCCTGGAGTGCAGACGGCTACGAGCAGTACTTC. It codes for CAWSADGYEQYF. The full variable domain, rest sourced from reference TRBV30 and TRBJ2-7, is SQTIHQWPATLVQPVGSPLSLECTVEGTSNPNLYWYRQAAGRGLQLLFYSVGIGQISSEVPQNLSASRPQDRQFILSSKKLLLSDSGFYLCAWSADGYEQYFGPGTRLTVT.

The chain is built from TRBV20-1 and TRBJ2-5; D may match TRBD1 or TRBD2 (6 bases each). CDR1 is DFQATT, CDR2 SNEGSKA, per germline (reference sequence). This CDR3 is 13 amino acids long. Trimming took off 8 bases at V and 4 bases at J, with 17 bases between the two ends. The CDR3 here is CSQLRGRGETQYF. The CDR3 DNA reads TGCAGTCAACTACGGGGGCGCGGAGAGACCCAGTACTTC.

This clonotype turned up a few times. The rearrangement links TRBV6-4 to TRBJ1-2, with D perhaps TRBD1 (5 bases). CDR1 is MRHNA, CDR2 SNTAGT, per germline. V was trimmed by 4 bases and J by 8 bases, leaving 17 bases between them. This CDR3 spans 14 amino acids. The CDR3 coding sequence is TGTGCCAGCAGTGGCCAGGGAGGCTTAGTAGGCTACACCTTC. Translated, it gives CASSGQGGLVGYTF.